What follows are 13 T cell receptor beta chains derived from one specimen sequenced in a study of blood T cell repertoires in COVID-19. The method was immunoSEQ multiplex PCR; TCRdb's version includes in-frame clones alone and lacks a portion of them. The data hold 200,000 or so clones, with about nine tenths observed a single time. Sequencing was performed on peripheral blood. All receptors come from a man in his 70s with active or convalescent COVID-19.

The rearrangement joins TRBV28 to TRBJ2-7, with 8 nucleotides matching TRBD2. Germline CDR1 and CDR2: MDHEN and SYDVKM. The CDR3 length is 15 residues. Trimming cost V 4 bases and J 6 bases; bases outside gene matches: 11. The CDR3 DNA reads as TGTGCCAGCAGTTCCCAAGGAGTAGCGGGATCCGAGCAGTACTTC. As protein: CASSSQGVAGSEQYF.

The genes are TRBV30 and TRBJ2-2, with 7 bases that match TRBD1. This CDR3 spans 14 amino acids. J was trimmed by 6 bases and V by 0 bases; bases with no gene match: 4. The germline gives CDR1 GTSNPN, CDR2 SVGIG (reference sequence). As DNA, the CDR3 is TGTGCCTGGAGTGTAGAGACAGGGCCCGGGGAGCTGTTTTTT. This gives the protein CAWSVETGPGELFF.

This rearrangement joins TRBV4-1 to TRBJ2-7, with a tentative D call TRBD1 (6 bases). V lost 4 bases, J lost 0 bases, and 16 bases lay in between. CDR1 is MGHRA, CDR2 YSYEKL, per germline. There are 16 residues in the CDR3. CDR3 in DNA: TGCGCCAGCAGCCCCTCAGGGGCCGGGCGCTCCTACGAGCAGTACTTC. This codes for CASSPSGAGRSYEQYF.

The CDR3 spells CASSISGSYNEQFF. CDR3 coding DNA: TGTGCCAGCAGCATTAGCGGCTCCTACAATGAGCAGTTCTTC. The J gene is TRBJ2-1, the V gene TRBV11-3; the D gene is possibly TRBD2 (6 bases). V lost 5 bases and J lost 0, with 8 bases in between. This CDR3 region has 14 residues. Germline V gives CDR1 SGHNT, CDR2 YENEEA.

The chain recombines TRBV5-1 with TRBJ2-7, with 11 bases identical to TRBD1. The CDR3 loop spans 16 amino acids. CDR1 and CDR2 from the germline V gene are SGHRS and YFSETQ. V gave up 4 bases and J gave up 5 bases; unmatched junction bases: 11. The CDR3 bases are TGCGCCAGCAGCGACTACAGGGGACAGGGGGTAAACGAGCAGTACTTC. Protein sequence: CASSDYRGQGVNEQYF.

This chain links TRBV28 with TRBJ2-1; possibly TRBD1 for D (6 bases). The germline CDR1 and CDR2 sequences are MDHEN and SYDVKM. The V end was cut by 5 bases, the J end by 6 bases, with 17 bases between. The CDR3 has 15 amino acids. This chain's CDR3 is CASSLLQGRRNEQFF. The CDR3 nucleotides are TGTGCCAGCAGTCTACTACAGGGAAGGCGCAATGAGCAGTTCTTC.

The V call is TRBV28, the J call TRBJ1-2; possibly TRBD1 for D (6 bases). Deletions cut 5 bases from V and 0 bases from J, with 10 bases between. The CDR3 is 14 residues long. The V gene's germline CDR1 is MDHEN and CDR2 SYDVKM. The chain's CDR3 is CASSRDTTNYGYTF. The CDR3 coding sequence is TGTGCCAGCAGTCGGGACACCACTAACTATGGCTACACCTTC.

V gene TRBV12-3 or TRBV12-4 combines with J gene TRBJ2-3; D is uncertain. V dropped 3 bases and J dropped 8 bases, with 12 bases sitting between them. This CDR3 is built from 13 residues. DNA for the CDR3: TGTGCCAGCAGTTTTGGTCGAGAGGCTACGCAGTATTTT. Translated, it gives CASSFGREATQYF.

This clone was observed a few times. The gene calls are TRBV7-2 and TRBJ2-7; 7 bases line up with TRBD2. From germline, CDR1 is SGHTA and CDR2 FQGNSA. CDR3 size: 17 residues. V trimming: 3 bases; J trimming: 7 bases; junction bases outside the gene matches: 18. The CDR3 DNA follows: TGTGCCAGCAGCTTTAACCCGCTAGGGACTAACCCGATGGAGCAGTACTTC. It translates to CASSFNPLGTNPMEQYF. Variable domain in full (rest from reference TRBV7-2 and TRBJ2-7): GAGVSQSPSNKVTEKGKDVELRCDPISGHTALYWYRQSLGQGLEFLIYFQGNSAPDKSGLPSDRFSAERTGGSVSTLTIQRTQQEDSAVYLCASSFNPLGTNPMEQYFGPGTRLTVT.

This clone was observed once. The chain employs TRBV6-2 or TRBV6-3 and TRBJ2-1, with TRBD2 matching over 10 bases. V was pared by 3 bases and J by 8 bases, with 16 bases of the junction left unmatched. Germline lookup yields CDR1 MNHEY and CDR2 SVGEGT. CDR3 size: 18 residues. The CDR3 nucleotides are TGTGCCAGCAGTTATCCTCCTTCTAGCGGGAGAGGGCTTTATGAGCAGTTCTTC. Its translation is CASSYPPSSGRGLYEQFF.

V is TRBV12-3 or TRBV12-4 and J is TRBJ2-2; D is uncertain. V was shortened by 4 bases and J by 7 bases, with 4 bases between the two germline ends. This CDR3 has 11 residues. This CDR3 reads CASSSSGELFF. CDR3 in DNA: TGTGCCAGCAGTTCTAGCGGGGAGCTGTTTTTT.

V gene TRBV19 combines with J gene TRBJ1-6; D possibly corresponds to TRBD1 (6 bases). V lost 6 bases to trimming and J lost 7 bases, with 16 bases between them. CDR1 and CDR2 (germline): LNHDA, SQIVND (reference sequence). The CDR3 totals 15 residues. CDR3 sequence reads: CASRTGTLANSPLHF. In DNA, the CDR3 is TGTGCCAGTAGAACCGGGACACTAGCGAATTCACCCCTCCACTTT.

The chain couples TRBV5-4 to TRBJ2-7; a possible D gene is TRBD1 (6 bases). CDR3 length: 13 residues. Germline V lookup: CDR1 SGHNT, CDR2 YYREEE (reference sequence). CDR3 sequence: CAGRGRGSYEQYF. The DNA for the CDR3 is TGTGCTGGACGAGGTAGGGGGTCCTACGAGCAGTACTTC.